What follows are 20 T cell receptor beta chains derived from one specimen sequenced in a study of blood T cell repertoires in COVID-19. Repertoires were generated with immunoSEQ multiplex PCR, while TCRdb's copy carries only in-frame clones and drops some. The table shows 95,000 to 150,000 clones, with 85% to 90% occurring only once. Sequences were obtained from peripheral blood. These receptors were collected from a woman in her fifties or sixties with COVID-19, enrolled during active disease.

This clone turned up a few times. The chain is built from TRBV4-3 and TRBJ2-7; TRBD1 matches at 8 bases. CDR3 length equals 13 residues. Trimming took 4 bases from V and 6 from J; bases not matched to a gene: 5. Germline CDR1 reads LGHNA; CDR2 reads YSLEER. The CDR3 DNA reads TGCGCCAGCAGCCCTGGACAGGGCGGCGAGCAGTACTTC. This translates into CASSPGQGGEQYF.

This chain uses TRBV18 with TRBJ2-7; D is possibly TRBD2 (7 bases). Trimming stripped 3 bases from V and 6 bases from J, with 15 bases between. CDR1 KGHSH and CDR2 LQKENI come from the germline V gene. The CDR3 is 14 amino acids. CDR3 protein: CASSPGGGAGEQYF. The CDR3, as DNA: TGTGCCAGCTCACCGGGAGGGGGGGCCGGCGAGCAGTACTTC.

The V gene is TRBV5-6, the J gene TRBJ1-1; no definite D call. The CDR3 contains 15 residues. Trimming cost V 4 bases and J 0 bases, with 13 bases left between them. Germline V CDR1 and CDR2: SGHDT, YYEEEE. CDR3 coding DNA: TGTGCCAGCAGCCTTGGCGGGCTGATGAACACTGAAGCTTTCTTT. Translation: CASSLGGLMNTEAFF.

The sample holds a few counts of this clone. The chain couples TRBV3-1 (or the pseudogene TRBV3-2) to TRBJ1-5; D not resolved. The CDR3 is made up of 13 amino acids. Germline CDR1 is LGHDT and CDR2 is YNNKEL (reference sequence). V lost 1 base, J lost 4 bases, and 5 bases lay in between. DNA for the CDR3: TGTGCCAGCAGCCAAGGGCAGAATCAGCCCCAGCATTTT. Its protein product is CASSQGQNQPQHF.

This chain connects TRBV7-2 to TRBJ2-1; TRBD2 is a possible D gene (7 bases). V lost 3 bases and J 8 bases, leaving 17 bases between the germline ends. The CDR3 is 15 amino acids. CDR1 is SGHTA, CDR2 FQGNSA, per germline. CDR3 nucleotides: TGTGCCAGCAGCTTGGGGGGGCCTGGGTTGGATGAGCAGTTCTTC. Protein: CASSLGGPGLDEQFF. The full variable domain, its missing parts supplied by reference TRBV7-2 and TRBJ2-1, is GAGVSQSPSNKVTEKGKDVELRCDPISGHTALYWYRQSLGQGLEFLIYFQGNSAPDKSGLPSDRFSAERTGGSVSTLTIQRTQQEDSAVYLCASSLGGPGLDEQFFGPGTRLTVL.

The J gene is TRBJ1-2, the V gene TRBV9; D unresolved. The V gene's germline CDR1 is SGDLS and CDR2 YYNGEE. V was pared by 5 bases and J by 5 bases, with 16 bases between. This CDR3 comprises 14 residues. CDR3 coding DNA: TGTGCCAGCAGTAAGATGCCAGCGAGTTATGGCTACACCTTC. As protein: CASSKMPASYGYTF.

The chain employs TRBV5-5 and TRBJ2-5; 10 bases match TRBD1. This CDR3 spans 16 amino acids. The junction had 6 bases not matched to a gene; V was cut back by 2 bases and J by 2 bases. Germline V gene lookup returns CDR1 SGHKS and CDR2 YYEKEE (reference sequence). This CDR3 is CASSFPGTGAQETQYF. In DNA, the CDR3 is TGTGCCAGCAGCTTCCCCGGGACAGGGGCACAAGAGACCCAGTACTTC.

This clone was recorded a few times. The chain couples TRBV6-2 or TRBV6-3 to TRBJ2-5; TRBD2 is a possible D gene (6 bases). V was pared by 5 bases and J by 11 bases, with 15 bases between. The germline V gene encodes CDR1 MNHEY and CDR2 SVGEGT. This CDR3 contains 12 residues. The CDR3 loop reads CASSNGSGPQYF. In DNA form, the CDR3 reads TGTGCCAGCAGTAATGGAAGCGGGCCTCAGTACTTC.

The chain is built from TRBV27 and TRBJ1-1; 7 nucleotides agree with TRBD1. V shed 5 bases, J shed 11 bases, and the junction held 11 bases outside the gene matches. Germline V lookup: CDR1 MNHEY, CDR2 SMNVEV (reference sequence). The CDR3 loop spans 13 amino acids. The CDR3 spells CASSDYRGKGAFF. CDR3 bases: TGTGCCAGCAGTGATTACAGGGGAAAGGGGGCTTTCTTT.

The genes are TRBV4-3 and TRBJ2-7, with TRBD1 matching 8 bases. Per germline, CDR1 LGHNA and CDR2 YSLEER. The junction had 8 bases not matched to a gene; V was cut back by 0 bases and J by 7 bases. The CDR3 spans 15 residues. The DNA for the CDR3 is TGCGCCAGCAGCCAAGAGGTGACAGGGGCGTGGGAGCAGTACTTC. Translation gives CASSQEVTGAWEQYF.

The chain carries TRBV24-1 and TRBJ2-5; unclear D gene. Germline lookup yields CDR1 KGHDR and CDR2 SFDVKD. This CDR3 has 13 residues. Trimming left V 4 bases short and J 0 bases short, with 5 bases between. For the CDR3, the DNA is TGTGCCACCAGTGACGCGTACCAAGAGACCCAGTACTTC. This translates into CATSDAYQETQYF.

This clone was observed a single time. V is TRBV19 and J is TRBJ2-2; no reliable D call. Germline V CDR1 and CDR2: LNHDA, SQIVND (reference sequence). This CDR3 region has 13 residues. The V end lost 5 bases, the J end lost 8 bases, and 12 bases lay between the germline ends. The CDR3 loop is CASSPSRRGELFF. DNA of the CDR3: TGTGCCAGTAGTCCTAGTAGGCGGGGGGAGCTGTTTTTT.

The V gene is TRBV18, the J gene TRBJ2-2, with 9 bases aligning to TRBD1. The CDR3 runs to 15 residues. Germline values: CDR1 KGHSH, CDR2 LQKENI. With 1 base clipped from V and 7 bases from J, the junction kept 4 bases outside the gene matches. The chain's CDR3 is CASSPLGQGIGELFF. In DNA, the CDR3 is TGTGCCAGCTCACCACTGGGACAGGGAATCGGGGAGCTGTTTTTT.

J is TRBJ1-6 and V is TRBV6-6; the match to TRBD1 covers 7 bases. V shed 6 bases, J shed 7 bases, and the junction held 6 bases outside the gene matches. The CDR3 spans 14 residues. CDR1 is MNHNY and CDR2 is SVGAGI in the germline V gene (reference sequence). CDR3 protein: CASSPTGDNSPLHF. CDR3 DNA sequence: TGTGCCAGCAGCCCTACAGGGGACAATTCACCCCTCCACTTT.

This chain uses TRBV5-4 with TRBJ2-2; TRBD2 aligns across 14 bases. V was pared by 3 bases and J by 1 base, with 2 bases of the junction left unmatched. This CDR3 has 17 amino acids. Looked up from germline, CDR1 is SGHNT and CDR2 is YYREEE (reference sequence). The CDR3 region has the DNA TGTGCCAGCAGCTCCGGGACTAGCGGGGGGAACACCGGGGAGCTGTTTTTT. It translates to CASSSGTSGGNTGELFF.

J is TRBJ1-5 and V is TRBV14; D is perhaps TRBD1 (6 bases). CDR1 is SGHDN, CDR2 FVKESK, per germline. There are 18 residues in the CDR3. Trimming shortened V by 4 bases and J by 10 bases, and 29 bases separated the two germline ends. The CDR3 sequence: CASSPQAPPGVASGPQHF. CDR3 sequence (DNA): TGTGCCAGCAGCCCACAAGCTCCCCCAGGGGTGGCCTCGGGACCCCAGCATTTT.

The genes are TRBV5-1 and TRBJ1-6; D is unresolved. Trimming took 3 bases from V and 3 from J, leaving 13 bases between them. There are 16 residues in the CDR3. In germline, CDR1 is SGHRS, CDR2 YFSETQ. The CDR3 loop is CASSSDGPIYNSPLHF. The CDR3 DNA follows: TGCGCCAGCAGCTCCGATGGTCCTATCTATAATTCACCCCTCCACTTT.

The chain uses TRBV18 and TRBJ1-5; TRBD1 is a possible D gene (5 bases). Germline CDR1 and CDR2: KGHSH and LQKENI. This CDR3 spans 16 amino acids. V lost 5 bases and J 2 bases, leaving 16 bases between the germline ends. The CDR3 DNA is TGTGCCAGCTCAACATCCGTTTCAGGGCGCAATCAGCCCCAGCATTTT. This gives the protein CASSTSVSGRNQPQHF. Drawing the rest from reference TRBV18 and TRBJ1-5, the complete variable domain is NAGVMQNPRHLVRRRGQEARLRCSPMKGHSHVYWYRQLPEEGLKFMVYLQKENIIDESGMPKERFSAEFPKEGPSILRIQQVVRGDSAAYFCASSTSVSGRNQPQHFGDGTRLSIL.

V usage is TRBV27 and J usage is TRBJ1-1, with D hard to call. The CDR3 sequence is 15 residues long. V was cut by 0 bases and J by 0 bases, with 8 bases left in between. CDR1 and CDR2 from the germline V gene are MNHEY and SMNVEV (reference sequence). CDR3 region: CASSLSGRVNTEAFF. Here the CDR3 DNA reads TGTGCCAGCAGTTTATCAGGGAGAGTGAACACTGAAGCTTTCTTT.

J is TRBJ1-1 and V is TRBV7-8; 8 positions agree with TRBD1. V shed 10 bases and J 4 bases; nucleotides not matched to a gene: 17. CDR3 length equals 16 residues. The germline CDR1 and CDR2 sequences are SGHVS and FQNEAQ. In DNA, the CDR3 is TGTGCCACGGTGAGGGGCAGGGGGCGCCTAGTCACTGAAGCTTTCTTT. Translation gives CATVRGRGRLVTEAFF.